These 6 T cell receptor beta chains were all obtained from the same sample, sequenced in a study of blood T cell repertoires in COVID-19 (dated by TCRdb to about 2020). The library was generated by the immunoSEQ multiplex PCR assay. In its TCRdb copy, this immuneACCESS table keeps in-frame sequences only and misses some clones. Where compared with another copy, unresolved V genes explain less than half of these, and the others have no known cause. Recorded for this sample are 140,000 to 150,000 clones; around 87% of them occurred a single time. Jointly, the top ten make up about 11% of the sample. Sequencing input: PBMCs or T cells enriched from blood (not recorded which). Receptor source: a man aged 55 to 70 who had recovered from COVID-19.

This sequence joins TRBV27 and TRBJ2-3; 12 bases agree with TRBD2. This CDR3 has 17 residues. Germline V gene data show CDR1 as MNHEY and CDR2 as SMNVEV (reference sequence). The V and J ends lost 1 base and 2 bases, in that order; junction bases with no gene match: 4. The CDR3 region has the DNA TGTGCCAGCAGTTTATTTAGGACTAGCGGGGCCACAGATACGCAGTATTTT. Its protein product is CASSLFRTSGATDTQYF.

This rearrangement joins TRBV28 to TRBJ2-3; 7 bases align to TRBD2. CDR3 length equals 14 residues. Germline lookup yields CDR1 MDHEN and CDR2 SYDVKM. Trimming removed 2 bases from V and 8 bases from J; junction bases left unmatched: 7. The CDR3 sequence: CASSLTGGLVTQYF. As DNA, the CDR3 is TGTGCCAGCAGTTTAACGGGCGGACTAGTTACGCAGTATTTT. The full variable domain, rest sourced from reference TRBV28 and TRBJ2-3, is DVKVTQSSRYLVKRTGEKVFLECVQDMDHENMFWYRQDPGLGLRLIYFSYDVKMKEKGDIPEGYSVSREKKERFSLILESASTNQTSMYLCASSLTGGLVTQYFGPGTRLTVL.

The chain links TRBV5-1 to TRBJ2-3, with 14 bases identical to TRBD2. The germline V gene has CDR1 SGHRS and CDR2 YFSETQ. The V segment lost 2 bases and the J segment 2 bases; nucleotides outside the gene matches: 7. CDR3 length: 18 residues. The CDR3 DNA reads TGCGCCAGCAGCTTTGGTGGGGGACTAGCGGGAGACACAGATACGCAGTATTTT. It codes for CASSFGGGLAGDTDTQYF.

The CDR3 loop is CAAGQGINQPQHF. In nucleotides, the CDR3 is TGTGCCGCGGGACAGGGGATCAATCAGCCCCAGCATTTT. The V gene is TRBV10-3, the J gene TRBJ1-5; 10 bases are shared with TRBD1. In germline, CDR1 is ENHRY, CDR2 SYGVKD. The CDR3 runs to 13 residues. The V and J ends lost 11 bases and 3 bases, in that order; junction bases with no gene match: 4.

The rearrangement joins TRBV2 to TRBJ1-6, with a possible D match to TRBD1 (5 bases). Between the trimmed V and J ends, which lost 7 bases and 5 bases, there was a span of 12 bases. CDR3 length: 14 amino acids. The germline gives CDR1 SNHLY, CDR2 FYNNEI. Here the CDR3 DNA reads TGTGCCAGCAAGTCAGGGTCCCATAATTCACCCCTCCACTTT. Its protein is CASKSGSHNSPLHF.

The CDR3 loop is CASSHGTSGSTYEQYF. The CDR3 region has the DNA TGTGCCAGCAGCCACGGGACTAGCGGGAGTACCTACGAGCAGTACTTC. The chain combines TRBV14 with TRBJ2-7; 14 bases line up with TRBD2. This CDR3 has 16 amino acids. Germline V CDR1 and CDR2: SGHDN, FVKESK. Trimming took 3 bases from V and 2 from J; bases not matched to a gene: 3.